This T cell receptor (beta chain) was identified in a study of shared clonotypes between healthy human individuals. The donor cohort consisted entirely of Caucasian adults residing in Nashville, Tennessee. Into CD45RA+ naive and CD45RA-negative memory subsets, the CD4+ cells were split. This clone was recorded once. Antigen specificity is unknown. The germline gives CDR1 MDHEN, CDR2 SYDVKM. V lost 6 bases and J lost 0, with 6 bases in between. CDR3 size: 13 residues. An approximately 180 ng quantity of DNA, about 30,000 T cell genomes, went into the sorted-subset replicate PCRs. The repertoire was sequenced with immunoSEQ multiplex PCR; TCRdb's copy has only in-frame clones and lacks some. Among 2 million to 3 million clones, approximately 93% were seen once, and the ten largest hold roughly 0.39%. Study results and limitations: Larger estimated richness was generally recorded for naive subsets relative to memory subsets.

Sequencing was done on a sample of naive CD4+ T cells from PBMCs. Subset meaning: CD45RA+ positively selected. This sequence joins TRBV28 and TRBJ2-1, with D unclear. This clonotype was sampled from a man aged 18 to 30 in good health. Some clones in this sample may be carry-over from other donors' samples. CDR3 sequence: CASSPSSYNEQFF. CDR3 coding DNA: TGTGCCAGCAGCCCAAGCTCCTACAATGAGCAGTTCTTC.